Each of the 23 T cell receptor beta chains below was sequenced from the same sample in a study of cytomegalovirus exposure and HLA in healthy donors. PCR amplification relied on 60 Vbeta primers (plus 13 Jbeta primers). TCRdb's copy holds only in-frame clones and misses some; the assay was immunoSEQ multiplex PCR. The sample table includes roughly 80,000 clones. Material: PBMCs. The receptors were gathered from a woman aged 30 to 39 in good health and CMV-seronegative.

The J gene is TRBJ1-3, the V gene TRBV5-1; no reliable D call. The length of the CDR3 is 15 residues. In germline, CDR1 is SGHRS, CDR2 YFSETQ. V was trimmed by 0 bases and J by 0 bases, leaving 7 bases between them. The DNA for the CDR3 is TGCGCCAGCAGCTTGGAACAGAGCTCTGGAAACACCATATATTTT. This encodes CASSLEQSSGNTIYF. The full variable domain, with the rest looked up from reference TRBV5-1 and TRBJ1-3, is KAGVTQTPRYLIKTRGQQVTLSCSPISGHRSVSWYQQTPGQGLQFLFEYFSETQRNKGNFPGRFSGRQFSNSRSEMNVSTLELGDSALYLCASSLEQSSGNTIYFGEGSWLTVV.

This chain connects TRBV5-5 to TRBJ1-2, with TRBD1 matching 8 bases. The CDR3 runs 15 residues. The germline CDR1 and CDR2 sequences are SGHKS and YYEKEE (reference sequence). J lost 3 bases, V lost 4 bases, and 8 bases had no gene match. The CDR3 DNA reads TGTGCCAGCAGCCTTACGACAGGGGCGCACTATGGCTACACCTTC. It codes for CASSLTTGAHYGYTF. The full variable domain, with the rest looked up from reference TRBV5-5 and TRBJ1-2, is DAGVTQSPTHLIKTRGQQVTLRCSPISGHKSVSWYQQVLGQGPQFIFQYYEKEERGRGNFPDRFSARQFPNYSSELNVNALLLGDSALYLCASSLTTGAHYGYTFGSGTRLTVV.

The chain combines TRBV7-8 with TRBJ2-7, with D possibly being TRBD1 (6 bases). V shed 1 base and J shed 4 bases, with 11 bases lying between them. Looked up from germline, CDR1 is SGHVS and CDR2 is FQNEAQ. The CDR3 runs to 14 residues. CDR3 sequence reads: CASSLEEGVYEQYF. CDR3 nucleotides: TGTGCCAGCAGCTTAGAAGAGGGGGTTTACGAGCAGTACTTC.

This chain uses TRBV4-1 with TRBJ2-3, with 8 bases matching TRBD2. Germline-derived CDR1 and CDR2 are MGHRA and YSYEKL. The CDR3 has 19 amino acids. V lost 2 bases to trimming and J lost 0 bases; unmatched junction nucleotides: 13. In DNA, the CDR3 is TGCGCCAGCAGCCAAACTTACCAGCGGGGGACTACTAGCACAGATACGCAGTATTTT. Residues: CASSQTYQRGTTSTDTQYF.

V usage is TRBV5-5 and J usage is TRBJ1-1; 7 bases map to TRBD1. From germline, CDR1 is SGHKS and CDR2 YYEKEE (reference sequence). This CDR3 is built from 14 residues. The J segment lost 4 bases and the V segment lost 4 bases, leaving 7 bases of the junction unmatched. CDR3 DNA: TGTGCCAGCAGCAGACAGGGTATGAGCACTGAAGCTTTCTTT. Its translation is CASSRQGMSTEAFF.

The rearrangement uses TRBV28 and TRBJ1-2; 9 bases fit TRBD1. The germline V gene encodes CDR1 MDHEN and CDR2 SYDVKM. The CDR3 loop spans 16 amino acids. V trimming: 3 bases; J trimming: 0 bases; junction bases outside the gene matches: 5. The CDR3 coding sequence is TGTGCCAGCAGTTTCCGGGACAGGGTAACTAACTATGGCTACACCTTC. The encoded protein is CASSFRDRVTNYGYTF.

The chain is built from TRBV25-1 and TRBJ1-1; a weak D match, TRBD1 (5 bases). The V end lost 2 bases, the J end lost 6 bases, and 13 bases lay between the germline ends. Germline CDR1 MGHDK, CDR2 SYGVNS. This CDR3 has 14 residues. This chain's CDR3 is CASSEPGMVAEAFF. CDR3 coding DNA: TGTGCCAGCAGTGAACCAGGGATGGTCGCTGAAGCTTTCTTT.

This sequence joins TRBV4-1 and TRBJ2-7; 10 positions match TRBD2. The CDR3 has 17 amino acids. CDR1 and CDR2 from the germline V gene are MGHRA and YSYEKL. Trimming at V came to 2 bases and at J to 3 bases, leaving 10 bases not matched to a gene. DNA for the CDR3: TGCGCCAGCAGCCAAATGCCCGCTAGCGGGAGTGTCTACGAGCAGTACTTC. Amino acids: CASSQMPASGSVYEQYF.

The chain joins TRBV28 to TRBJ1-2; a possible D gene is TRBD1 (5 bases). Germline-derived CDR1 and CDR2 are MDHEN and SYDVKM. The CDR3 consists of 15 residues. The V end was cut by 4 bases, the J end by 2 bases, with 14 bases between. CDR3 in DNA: TGTGCCAGCAGTTCCCTGGGGGGTGCCAACTATGGCTACACCTTC. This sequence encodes CASSSLGGANYGYTF.

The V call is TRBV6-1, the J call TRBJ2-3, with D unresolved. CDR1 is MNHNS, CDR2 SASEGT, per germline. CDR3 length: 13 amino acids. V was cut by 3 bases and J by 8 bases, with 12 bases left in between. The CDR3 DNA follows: TGTGCCAGCAGTGAGGTGAGCGCAGCTACGCAGTATTTT. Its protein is CASSEVSAATQYF.

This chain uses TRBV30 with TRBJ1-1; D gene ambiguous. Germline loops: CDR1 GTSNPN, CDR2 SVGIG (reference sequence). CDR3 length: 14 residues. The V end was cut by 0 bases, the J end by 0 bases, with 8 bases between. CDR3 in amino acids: CAWSVNSLNTEAFF. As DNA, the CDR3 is TGTGCCTGGAGTGTAAACAGCTTGAACACTGAAGCTTTCTTT.

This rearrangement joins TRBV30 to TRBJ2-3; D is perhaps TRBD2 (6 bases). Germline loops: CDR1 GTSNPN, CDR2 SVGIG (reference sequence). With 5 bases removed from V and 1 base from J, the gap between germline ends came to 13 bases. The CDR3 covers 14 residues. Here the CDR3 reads CAWGGGLGTDTQYF. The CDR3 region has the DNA TGTGCCTGGGGGGGAGGTTTGGGCACAGATACGCAGTATTTT.

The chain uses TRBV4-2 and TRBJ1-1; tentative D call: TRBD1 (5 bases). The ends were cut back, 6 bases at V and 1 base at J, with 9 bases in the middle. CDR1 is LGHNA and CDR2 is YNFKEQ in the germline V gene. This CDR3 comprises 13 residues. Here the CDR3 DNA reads TGTGCCAGCAGTAGACAGACGAACACTGAAGCTTTCTTT. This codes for CASSRQTNTEAFF.

CDR3 nucleotides: TGTGCTAGTGGTCCATCGGGACTAGCGGGACCACACACCTCCTACGAGCAGTACTTC. This gives the protein CASGPSGLAGPHTSYEQYF. V gene TRBV12-5 combines with J gene TRBJ2-7; TRBD2 matches at 13 bases. Losses at the gene ends were 5 bases for V and 0 bases for J; bases not matched to a gene: 13. The CDR3 loop spans 19 amino acids. Germline CDR1 LGHNT, CDR2 FRNRAP.

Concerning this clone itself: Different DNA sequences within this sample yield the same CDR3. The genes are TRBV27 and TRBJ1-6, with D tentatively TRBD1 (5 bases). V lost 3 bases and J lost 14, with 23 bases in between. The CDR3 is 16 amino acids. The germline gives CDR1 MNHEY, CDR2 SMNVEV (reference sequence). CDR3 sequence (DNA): TGTGCCAGCAGTTTCCCCCCTGACAGCCCGATTGGGTCCCTCCACTTT. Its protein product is CASSFPPDSPIGSLHF.

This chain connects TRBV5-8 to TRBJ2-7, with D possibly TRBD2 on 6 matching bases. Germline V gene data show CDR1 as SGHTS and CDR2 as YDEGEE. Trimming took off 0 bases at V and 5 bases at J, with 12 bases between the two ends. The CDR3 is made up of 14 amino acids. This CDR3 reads CASSLAPTSHEQYF. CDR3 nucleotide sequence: TGTGCCAGCAGCTTGGCTCCGACTAGTCACGAGCAGTACTTC.

CDR3 protein: CASSGIRGAYEQYF. The CDR3 bases are TGTGCCAGCAGTGGGATTCGCGGAGCCTACGAGCAGTACTTC. The chain recombines TRBV6-1 with TRBJ2-7, with D hard to call. This CDR3 has 14 amino acids. Trimming pared 4 bases from V and 2 bases from J, leaving 12 bases between. Germline V gene sequence: CDR1 MNHNS, CDR2 SASEGT.

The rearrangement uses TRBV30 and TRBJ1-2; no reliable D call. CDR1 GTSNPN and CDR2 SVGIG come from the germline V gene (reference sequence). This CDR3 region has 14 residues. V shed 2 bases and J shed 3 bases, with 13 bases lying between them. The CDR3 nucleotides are TGTGCCTGGAGTAACGGCGGCCGATACTATGGCTACACCTTC. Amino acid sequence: CAWSNGGRYYGYTF.

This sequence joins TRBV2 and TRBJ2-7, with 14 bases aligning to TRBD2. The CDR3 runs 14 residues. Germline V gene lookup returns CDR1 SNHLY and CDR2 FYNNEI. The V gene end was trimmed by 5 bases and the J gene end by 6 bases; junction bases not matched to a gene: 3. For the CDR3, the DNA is TGTGCCAGCAGTCCGGGACTAGCGGGAGCCGAGCAGTACTTC. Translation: CASSPGLAGAEQYF. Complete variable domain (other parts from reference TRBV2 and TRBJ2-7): EPEVTQTPSHQVTQMGQEVILRCVPISNHLYFYWYRQILGQKVEFLVSFYNNEISEKSEIFDDQFSVERPDGSNFTLKIRSTKLEDSAMYFCASSPGLAGAEQYFGPGTRLTVT.

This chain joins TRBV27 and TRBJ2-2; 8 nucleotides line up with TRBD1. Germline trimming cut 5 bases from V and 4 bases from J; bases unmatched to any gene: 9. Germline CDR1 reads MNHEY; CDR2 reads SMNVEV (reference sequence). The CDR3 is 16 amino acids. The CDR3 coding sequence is TGTGCCAGCAGTAAGACCGGGACAGGCCGCACCGGGGAGCTGTTTTTT. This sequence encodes CASSKTGTGRTGELFF.

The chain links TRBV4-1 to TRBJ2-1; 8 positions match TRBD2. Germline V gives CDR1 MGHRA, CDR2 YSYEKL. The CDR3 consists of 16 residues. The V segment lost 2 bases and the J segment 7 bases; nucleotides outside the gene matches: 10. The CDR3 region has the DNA TGCGCCAGCAGCCAACGGCTAGCGGGTCTTATTAATGAGCAGTTCTTC. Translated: CASSQRLAGLINEQFF.

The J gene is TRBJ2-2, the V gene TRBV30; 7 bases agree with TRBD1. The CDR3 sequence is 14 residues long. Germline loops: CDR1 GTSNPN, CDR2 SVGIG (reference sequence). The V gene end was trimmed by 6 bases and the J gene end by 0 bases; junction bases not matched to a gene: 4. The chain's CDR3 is CACWDRSNTGELFF. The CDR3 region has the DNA TGTGCCTGTTGGGACAGATCGAACACCGGGGAGCTGTTTTTT.

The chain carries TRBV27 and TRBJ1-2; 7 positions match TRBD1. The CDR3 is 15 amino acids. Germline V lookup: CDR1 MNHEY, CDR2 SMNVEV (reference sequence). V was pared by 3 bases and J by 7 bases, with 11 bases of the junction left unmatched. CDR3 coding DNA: TGTGCCAGCAGTTTCGGATCGTCGTCAGGGGGTGGCTACACCTTC. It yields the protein CASSFGSSSGGGYTF.